This is a list of T cell receptor beta chains from one sample in a study of cytomegalovirus exposure and HLA in healthy donors. Data came from immunoSEQ multiplex PCR; TCRdb stores just in-frame clones and leaves some out. The sample lists 150,000 to 200,000 clones; around 82% were seen once. Sequences were obtained from PBMCs. The source of these receptors is a man in his fifties or sixties in good health and CMV-seronegative. Both conserved end residues are trimmed from each CDR3. For some rows the clone size is stated as once, few or many, or as a class when expanded; others skip it.

TRBV2 - ASSEAALASGGDQPQH
TRBV6-4 few ASSESPNTEAF
TRBV6-6 few ASSLKGADTEAF
TRBV15 - ATSRTGQGVREQF
TRBV25-1 - ASSGRDRGLISYNEQF
TRBV7-6 - ASSAGGYEQY
TRBV6-5 once ASSYRTSGTDTQY
TRBV7-7 - ASSASGHLQETQY
TRBV2 - ASSEARLAGSYEQY
TRBV19 - ASSSDRQETQY
TRBV18 - ASSRDSQETQY
TRBV29-1 - SHVTGNTEAF
TRBV5-1 - ASSLAVGRGSSEQY
TRBV13 - ASSLGRSNYGYP
TRBV5-4 - ASSSPGNPSTQY
TRBV27 - ASSPRQSPASSGANVLT
TRBV19 once ASSSRDTQY
TRBV19 - ASSRGTGVGGYT
TRBV18 - ASSRTGRGTGELF
TRBV29-1 - SVSADRGGYEQY
TRBV11-3 - ASSLGRGLAGGGEQF
TRBV6-5 once ASRTDGARGYEQY
TRBV25-1 - ASSDAGSSTDTQY
TRBV19 - ASSFISGSGYNEQF
TRBV9 - ASSVDHQGEQF